This section outlines one T cell receptor (beta chain) sequence together with its context. This entry comes from a study of blood T cell repertoires in COVID-19. Study-wide background: Donors in the United States, Italy and Spain gave samples during acute or convalescent COVID-19.

Trimming removed 2 bases from V and 1 base from J, with 5 bases in between. This CDR3 spans 13 amino acids. The germline CDR1 and CDR2 sequences are SGHTA and FQGNSA. In terms of age and location, participants ranged from roughly 18 to 90 years and lived in about 25 US areas. Participants' reported clinical history set cohort assignment. Assay: immunoSEQ multiplex PCR; the TCRdb copy retains only in-frame clones and omits some. This sample has a few hundred thousand clones, with roughly 86% found just once. The receptor comes from a woman under 40 who had recovered from COVID-19. The chain is built from TRBV7-2 and TRBJ2-5; D uncertain. Source material: PBMCs or T cells enriched from blood (not recorded which). The CDR3 here is CASSLIIQETQYF. CDR3 nucleotides: TGTGCCAGCAGCTTAATCATCCAAGAGACCCAGTACTTC.